The 10 T cell receptor beta chains below were found in one sample sequenced in a study of cytomegalovirus exposure and HLA in healthy donors. In the PCR, 60 Vbeta and 13 Jbeta primers were used. Sequencing used immunoSEQ multiplex PCR; TCRdb keeps in-frame clones, though not all of them. The sample consists of 50,000 to 70,000 clones, about 80% of them appearing once. Sequencing was carried out using PBMCs. The receptors here all came from a human donor in good health.

The CDR3: CASSQGQTGTEETQYF. The CDR3 nucleotides are TGCGCCAGCAGCCAAGGTCAGACAGGGACCGAAGAGACCCAGTACTTC. V gene TRBV4-3 combines with J gene TRBJ2-5, with TRBD1 matching 7 bases. The CDR3 is made up of 16 amino acids. The germline gives CDR1 LGHNA, CDR2 YSLEER. Germline trimming cut 1 base from V and 3 bases from J; bases unmatched to any gene: 8.

The chain has TRBV5-1 and TRBJ1-2; D is perhaps TRBD1 (6 bases). CDR3 length: 15 amino acids. The V end was cut by 0 bases, the J end by 3 bases, with 12 bases between. Looked up from germline, CDR1 is SGHRS and CDR2 is YFSETQ. In DNA form, the CDR3 reads TGCGCCAGCAGCTTGGCGTCCAGGGGCTACTATGGCTACACCTTC. Amino acids: CASSLASRGYYGYTF.

The chain carries TRBV2 and TRBJ2-1, with 11 bases matching TRBD2. J was trimmed by 8 bases and V by 6 bases; bases with no gene match: 6. The V gene's germline CDR1 is SNHLY and CDR2 FYNNEI. This CDR3 has 14 amino acids. The CDR3 region has the DNA TGTGCCAGCAGCCGACTAGCGGGAATAGATGAGCAGTTCTTC. It is translated as CASSRLAGIDEQFF.

V is TRBV28 and J is TRBJ2-5; no clear D. The germline V and J ends were trimmed by 4 bases and 5 bases, with 17 bases remaining between them. CDR1 and CDR2 from the germline V gene are MDHEN and SYDVKM. The CDR3 spans 15 residues. The DNA of the CDR3 is TGTGCCAGCAGTTACAAGGCCTGGCAGGTGGAGACCCAGTACTTC. It codes for CASSYKAWQVETQYF.

The J gene is TRBJ1-2, the V gene TRBV2; 11 bases line up with TRBD1. Germline assignment: CDR1 SNHLY and CDR2 FYNNEI. The V gene end was trimmed by 4 bases and the J gene end by 7 bases; junction bases not matched to a gene: 11. The length of the CDR3 is 16 residues. Here the CDR3 reads CASSVRGAGQGGGYTF. In DNA form, the CDR3 reads TGTGCCAGCAGTGTTCGTGGGGCGGGACAGGGGGGTGGCTACACCTTC.

The genes are TRBV7-3 and TRBJ2-7, with 9 bases fitting TRBD1. The CDR3 consists of 15 residues. J gave up 5 bases and V 5 bases, and 10 bases lay outside the gene matches. Per the germline V gene, CDR1 is SGHTA and CDR2 is FQGTGA. CDR3 protein: CASSLDGTGSHEQYF. The DNA for the CDR3 is TGTGCCAGCAGCCTTGACGGGACAGGGAGCCACGAGCAGTACTTC.

The J gene is TRBJ2-3, the V gene TRBV19; a possible D gene is TRBD1 (7 bases). V was cut by 5 bases and J by 0 bases, with 12 bases left in between. Germline V gene data show CDR1 as LNHDA and CDR2 as SQIVND (reference sequence). There are 15 residues in the CDR3. Here the CDR3 reads CASSSGGTSTDTQYF. As DNA, the CDR3 is TGTGCCAGTAGTTCAGGGGGGACTAGCACAGATACGCAGTATTTT. Full variable domain (remainder filled in from reference TRBV19 and TRBJ2-3): DGGITQSPKYLFRKEGQNVTLSCEQNLNHDAMYWYRQDPGQGLRLIYYSQIVNDFQKGDIAEGYSVSREKKESFPLTVTSAQKNPTAFYLCASSSGGTSTDTQYFGPGTRLTVL.

This sequence joins TRBV25-1 and TRBJ1-2, with no clear D. V lost 2 bases and J lost 4, with 8 bases in between. Germline V gene data show CDR1 as MGHDK and CDR2 as SYGVNS. The CDR3 has 13 amino acids. The CDR3 nucleotides are TGTGCCAGCAGTGAAACCTCGGTCTATGGCTACACCTTC. Protein: CASSETSVYGYTF.

The chain links TRBV2 to TRBJ2-7; 7 bases agree with TRBD1. This CDR3 is built from 12 residues. V lost 7 bases and J lost 4; bases outside the gene matches: 4. The germline CDR1 and CDR2 sequences are SNHLY and FYNNEI. CDR3 nucleotides: TGTGCCAGCAAGAACAGGGGATACGAGCAGTACTTC. Protein: CASKNRGYEQYF.

This clone was counted a single time. CDR3 in DNA: TGTGCTAGCTCCCTCGGGATTTCGGGCGGTGAGCAGTTCTTC. This codes for CASSLGISGGEQFF. V usage is TRBV7-7 and J usage is TRBJ2-1; D is possibly TRBD2 (5 bases). This CDR3 comprises 14 residues. CDR1 SSHAT and CDR2 FNYEAQ come from the germline V gene (reference sequence).